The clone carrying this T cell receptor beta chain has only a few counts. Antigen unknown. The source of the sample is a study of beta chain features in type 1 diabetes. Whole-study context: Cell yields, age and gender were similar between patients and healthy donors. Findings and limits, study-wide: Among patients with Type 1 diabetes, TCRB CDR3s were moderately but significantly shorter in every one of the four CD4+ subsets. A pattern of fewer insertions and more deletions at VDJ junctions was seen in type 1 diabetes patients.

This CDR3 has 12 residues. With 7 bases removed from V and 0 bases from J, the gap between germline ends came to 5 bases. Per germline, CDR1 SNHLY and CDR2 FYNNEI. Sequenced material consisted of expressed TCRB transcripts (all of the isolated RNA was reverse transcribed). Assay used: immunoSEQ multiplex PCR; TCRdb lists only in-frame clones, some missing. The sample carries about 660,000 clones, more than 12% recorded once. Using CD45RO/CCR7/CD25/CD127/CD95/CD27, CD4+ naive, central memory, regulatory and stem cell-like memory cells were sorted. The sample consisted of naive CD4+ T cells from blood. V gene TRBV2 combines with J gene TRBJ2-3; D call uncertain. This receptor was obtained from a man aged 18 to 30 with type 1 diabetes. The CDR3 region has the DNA TGTGCCAGCACGGGTAGCACAGATACGCAGTATTTT. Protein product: CASTGSTDTQYF.